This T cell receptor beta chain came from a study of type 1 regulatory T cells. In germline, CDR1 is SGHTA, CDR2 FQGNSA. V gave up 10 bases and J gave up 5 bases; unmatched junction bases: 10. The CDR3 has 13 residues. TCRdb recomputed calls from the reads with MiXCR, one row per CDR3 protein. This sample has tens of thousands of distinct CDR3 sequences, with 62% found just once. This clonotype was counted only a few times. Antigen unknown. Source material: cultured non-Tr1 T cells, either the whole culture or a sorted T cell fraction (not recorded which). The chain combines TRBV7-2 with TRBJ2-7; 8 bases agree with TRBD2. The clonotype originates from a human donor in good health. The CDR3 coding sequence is TGTGCCACCTCGGGAGGGACCCCTCACGAGCAGTACTTC. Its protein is CATSGGTPHEQYF.